This record covers a single T cell receptor (beta chain). Its cognate antigen is unknown. Profiling relied on immunoSEQ multiplex PCR, and the TCRdb table lists in-frame clones only, not all of them. The sample includes tens of thousands of clones, roughly 91% seen only once; the top ten take approximately 22%. Germline CDR1 is SGHTA and CDR2 is FQGTGA. This CDR3 comprises 16 residues. V dropped 0 bases and J dropped 0; count of bases not matched to a gene: 1. This entry comes from a study of T cells in localized non-small cell lung cancer. Study-wide results and caveats: Uninvolved adjacent lung had more T cell clonality than any other tissue, topping tumor. Paired adjacent lung recovered a median approximately 62 of the top 100 tumor clones.

This clonotype was obtained from a woman aged 40-69 years with stage I squamous cell lung carcinoma. V is TRBV7-3 and J is TRBJ2-3, with TRBD2 matching over 9 bases. Sequenced material: peripheral blood, taken before any cancer treatment. The CDR3 nucleotides read TGTGCCAGCAGCTTAACTAGCGGGGGAAGCACAGATACGCAGTATTTT. Translated, it gives CASSLTSGGSTDTQYF.